This T cell receptor beta chain is from a study of read filtering for tumor transcriptome and immune sequencing. At least ten counts were recorded for this clonotype. Molecular barcoded adaptors covering alpha/delta and beta/gamma chains were used on 400 to 450 ng RNA. TCRdb reprocessed the reads via MiXCR and lists one record per CDR3 protein. The table has 94,000 or so distinct CDR3 sequences, roughly an eighth seen once. The TCR comes from a donor aged 40 or over with multiple myeloma. The sample taken for sequencing was a population of CD138-negative cells sorted from bone marrow.

This CDR3 reads CASSFRPTYEQYF. CDR3 nucleotide sequence: TGTGCCAGCAGCTTTAGGCCCACCTACGAGCAGTACTTC. The chain joins TRBV7-2 to TRBJ2-7; D is unclear. V lost 3 bases and J lost 2, with 8 bases in between. The CDR3 loop spans 13 amino acids. Germline CDR1 and CDR2: SGHTA and FQGNSA.